This TCR beta chain was retrieved from a study of response to subunit inactivated influenza vaccine. Whole-study results and caveats: Seasonal influenza vaccination, on each occasion, was suggested by the authors to recruit few new T cells.

Points on this clonotype: Its target is unknown.

In TCRdb, the RT-PCR reads were re-called with MiXCR into one record per CDR3 protein. The data contain around 650,000 distinct CDR3 sequences, 15% to 17% of them seen just once; the ten biggest clones take up more than 9%. Specimen: PBMCs from blood, collected roughly 13 days after vaccination. The clonotype comes from a man aged 50 to 60 who received an inactivated influenza vaccine.

The CDR3 reads CAWMTGAYEQYF. The CDR3 coding sequence is TGTGCCTGGATGACAGGGGCCTACGAGCAGTACTTC. The chain employs TRBV30 and TRBJ2-7; 8 bases match TRBD1. Trimming at V came to 4 bases and at J to 2 bases, leaving 1 base not matched to a gene. In germline, CDR1 is GTSNPN, CDR2 SVGIG (reference sequence). The CDR3 contains 12 residues.